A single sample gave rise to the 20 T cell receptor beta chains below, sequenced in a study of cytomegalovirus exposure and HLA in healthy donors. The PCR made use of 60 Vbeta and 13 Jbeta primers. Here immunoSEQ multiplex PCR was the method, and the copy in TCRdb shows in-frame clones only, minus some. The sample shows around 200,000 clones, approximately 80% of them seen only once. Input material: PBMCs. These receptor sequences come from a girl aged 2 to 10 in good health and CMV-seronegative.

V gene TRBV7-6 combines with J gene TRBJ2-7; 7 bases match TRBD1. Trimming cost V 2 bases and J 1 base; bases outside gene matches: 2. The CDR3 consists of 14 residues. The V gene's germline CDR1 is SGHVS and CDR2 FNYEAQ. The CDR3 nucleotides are TGTGCCAGCAGCTTATACAGGGGTTCCTACGAGCAGTACTTC. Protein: CASSLYRGSYEQYF.

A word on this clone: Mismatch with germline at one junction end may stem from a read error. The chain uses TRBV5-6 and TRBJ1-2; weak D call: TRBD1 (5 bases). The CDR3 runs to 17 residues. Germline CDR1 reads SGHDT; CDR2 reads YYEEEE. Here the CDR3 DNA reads TGTGCCAGCAGTTTGGCAGGGATGGGCCTCTATTTATATGGCTACACCTTC. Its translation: CASSLAGMGLYLYGYTF.

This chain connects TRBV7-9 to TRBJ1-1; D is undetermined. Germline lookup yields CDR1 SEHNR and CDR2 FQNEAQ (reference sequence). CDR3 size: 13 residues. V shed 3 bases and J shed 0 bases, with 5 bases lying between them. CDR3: CASSFPLNTEAFF. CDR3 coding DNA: TGTGCCAGCAGCTTTCCGTTGAACACTGAAGCTTTCTTT. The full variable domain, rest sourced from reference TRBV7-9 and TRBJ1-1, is DTGVSQNPRHKITKRGQNVTFRCDPISEHNRLYWYRQTLGQGPEFLTYFQNEAQLEKSRLLSDRFSAERPKGSFSTLEIQRTEQGDSAMYLCASSFPLNTEAFFGQGTRLTVV.

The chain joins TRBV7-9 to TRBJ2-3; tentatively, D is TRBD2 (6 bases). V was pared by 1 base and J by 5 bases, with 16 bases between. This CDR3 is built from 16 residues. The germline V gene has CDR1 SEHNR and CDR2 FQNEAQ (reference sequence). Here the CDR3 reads CASSLVGGARGDTQYF. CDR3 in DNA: TGTGCCAGCAGCTTAGTTGGGGGAGCGCGGGGAGATACGCAGTATTTT.

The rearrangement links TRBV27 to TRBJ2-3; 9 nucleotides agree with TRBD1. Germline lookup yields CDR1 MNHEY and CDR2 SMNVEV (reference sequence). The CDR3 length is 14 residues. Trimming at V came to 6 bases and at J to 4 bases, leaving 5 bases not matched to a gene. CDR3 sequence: CASSNRGRPDTQYF. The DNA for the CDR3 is TGTGCCAGCAGCAACAGGGGGCGCCCAGATACGCAGTATTTT.

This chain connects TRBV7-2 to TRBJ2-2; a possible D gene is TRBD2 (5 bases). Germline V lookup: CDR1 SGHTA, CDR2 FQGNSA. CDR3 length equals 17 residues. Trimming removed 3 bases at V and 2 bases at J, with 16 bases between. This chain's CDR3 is CASSFSLARLNTGELFF. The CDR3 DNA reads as TGTGCCAGCAGCTTCAGCCTAGCACGGTTAAACACCGGGGAGCTGTTTTTT.

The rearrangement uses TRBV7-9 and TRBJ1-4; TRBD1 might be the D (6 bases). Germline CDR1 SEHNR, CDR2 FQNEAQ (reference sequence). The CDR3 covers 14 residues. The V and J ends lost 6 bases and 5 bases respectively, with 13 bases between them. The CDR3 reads CASRHNRENEKLFF. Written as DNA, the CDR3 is TGTGCCAGCAGACATAACAGGGAGAATGAAAAACTGTTTTTT.

CDR3 protein: CASSSGEITGELFF. In DNA, the CDR3 is TGCGCCAGCAGCTCCGGGGAGATCACCGGGGAGCTGTTTTTT. The chain joins TRBV10-1 to TRBJ2-2; D perhaps matches TRBD2 (5 bases). Germline loops: CDR1 WNHNN, CDR2 SYGVQD (reference sequence). Trimming stripped 6 bases from V and 4 bases from J, with 12 bases between. The CDR3 length is 14 residues.

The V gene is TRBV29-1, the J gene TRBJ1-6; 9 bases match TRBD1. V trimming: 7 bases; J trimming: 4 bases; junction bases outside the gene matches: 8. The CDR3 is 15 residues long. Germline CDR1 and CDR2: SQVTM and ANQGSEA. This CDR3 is CSGSTGGPYNSPLHF. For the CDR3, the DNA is TGCAGCGGATCGACAGGGGGACCTTATAATTCACCCCTCCACTTT.

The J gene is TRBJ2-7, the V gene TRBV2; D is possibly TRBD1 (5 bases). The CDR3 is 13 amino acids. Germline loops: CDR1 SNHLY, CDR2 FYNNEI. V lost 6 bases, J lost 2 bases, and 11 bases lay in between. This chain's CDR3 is CASRGQGAYEQYF. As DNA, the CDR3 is TGTGCCAGCAGAGGCCAGGGCGCCTACGAGCAGTACTTC.

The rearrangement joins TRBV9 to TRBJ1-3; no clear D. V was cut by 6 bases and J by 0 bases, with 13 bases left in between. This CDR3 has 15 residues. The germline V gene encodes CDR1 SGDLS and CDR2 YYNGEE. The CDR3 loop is CASTLEGSSGNTIYF. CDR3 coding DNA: TGTGCCAGCACCCTTGAGGGAAGCTCTGGAAACACCATATATTTT.

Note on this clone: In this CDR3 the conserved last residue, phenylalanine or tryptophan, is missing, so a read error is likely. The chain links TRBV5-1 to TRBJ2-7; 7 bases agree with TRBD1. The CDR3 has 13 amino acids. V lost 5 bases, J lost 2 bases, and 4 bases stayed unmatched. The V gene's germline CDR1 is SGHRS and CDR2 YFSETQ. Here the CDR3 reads CASRQGTAYEQYL. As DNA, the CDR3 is TGCGCCAGCAGGCAGGGGACAGCCTACGAGCAGTACCTC.

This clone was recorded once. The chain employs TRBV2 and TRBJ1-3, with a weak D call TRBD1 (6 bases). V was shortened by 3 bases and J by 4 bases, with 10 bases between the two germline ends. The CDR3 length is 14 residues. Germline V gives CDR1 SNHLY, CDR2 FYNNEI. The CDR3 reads CASSDRGRGNTIYF. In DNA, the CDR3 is TGTGCCAGCAGTGACAGGGGAAGAGGAAACACCATATATTTT.

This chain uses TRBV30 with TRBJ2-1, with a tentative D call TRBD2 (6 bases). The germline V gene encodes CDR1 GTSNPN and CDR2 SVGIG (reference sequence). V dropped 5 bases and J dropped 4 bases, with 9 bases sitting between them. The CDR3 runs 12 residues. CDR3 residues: CAWGRGYNEQFF. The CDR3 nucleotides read TGTGCCTGGGGCCGGGGGTACAATGAGCAGTTCTTC.

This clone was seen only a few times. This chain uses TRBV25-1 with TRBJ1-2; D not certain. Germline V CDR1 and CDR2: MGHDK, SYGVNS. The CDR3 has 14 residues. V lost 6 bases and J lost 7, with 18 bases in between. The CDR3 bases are TGTGCCAGCAGGGACGAGTTGGGAGTATCTGGCTACACCTTC. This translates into CASRDELGVSGYTF.

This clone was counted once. For the CDR3, the DNA is TGTGCCAGCAGCCCCGGGTCAGCGGGGGGTTACGAGCAGTACTTC. It codes for CASSPGSAGGYEQYF. This chain joins TRBV9 and TRBJ2-7, with 9 bases that match TRBD2. Unmatched junction bases numbered 9, after V lost 4 bases and J lost 4 bases. The germline V gene has CDR1 SGDLS and CDR2 YYNGEE. This CDR3 is built from 15 residues.

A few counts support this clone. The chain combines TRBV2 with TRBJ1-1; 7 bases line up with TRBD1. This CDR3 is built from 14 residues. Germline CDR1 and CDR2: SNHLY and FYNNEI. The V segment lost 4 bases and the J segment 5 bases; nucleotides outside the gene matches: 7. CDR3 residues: CASSASGGRTEAFF. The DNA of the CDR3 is TGTGCCAGCAGTGCATCAGGGGGGAGAACTGAAGCTTTCTTT.

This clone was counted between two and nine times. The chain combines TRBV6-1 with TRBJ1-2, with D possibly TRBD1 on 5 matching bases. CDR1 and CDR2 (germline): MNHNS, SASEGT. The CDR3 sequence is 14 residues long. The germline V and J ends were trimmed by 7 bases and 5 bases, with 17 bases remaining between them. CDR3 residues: CASTPGDRGYGYTF. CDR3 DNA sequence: TGTGCCAGCACGCCGGGGGACCGGGGGTATGGCTACACCTTC.

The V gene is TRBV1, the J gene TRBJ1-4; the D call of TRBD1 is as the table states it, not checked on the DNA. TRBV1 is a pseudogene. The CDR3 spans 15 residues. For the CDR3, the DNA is TGCACCAGCAGCCAAGGGGACAGGGGGAGGCCCAAACTGTTTTTT. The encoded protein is CTSSQGDRGRPKLFF.

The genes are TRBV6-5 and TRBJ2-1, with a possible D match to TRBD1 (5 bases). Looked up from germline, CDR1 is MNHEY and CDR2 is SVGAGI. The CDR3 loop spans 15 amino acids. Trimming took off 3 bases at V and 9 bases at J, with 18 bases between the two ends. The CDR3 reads CASSYGAAIPGEQFF. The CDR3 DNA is TGTGCCAGCAGTTATGGGGCCGCCATCCCAGGTGAGCAGTTCTTC.